This TCR beta chain was captured by sequencing in a study of blood T cell repertoires in COVID-19. As for the study in general: Acute and convalescent COVID-19 samples came from the United States, Italy and Spain. PBMCs, B-cell-depleted T cells, or T cells were the source of the cDNA or gDNA that made up the material.

Germline assignment: CDR1 SGHTA and CDR2 FQGNSA. The CDR3 is 15 amino acids. Trimming removed 3 bases from V and 5 bases from J, with 16 bases in between. Authors' analysis steps: Estimation of nucleated cell counts was performed using reference gene primer amplification. The data were produced by immunoSEQ multiplex PCR, yet TCRdb's version contains in-frame clones alone and is incomplete. V, J and clone size are taken as reported in that table, and D and trimming were inferred from the DNA itself. The table includes around 50,000 clones, approximately 87% detected once. J is TRBJ1-1 and V is TRBV7-2; D perhaps matches TRBD1 (6 bases). This sequence originates from a human donor in a cohort sampled during active COVID-19. Sequenced sample: peripheral blood. Here the CDR3 reads CASSFPKAGVTEAFF. CDR3 bases: TGTGCCAGCAGCTTCCCAAAAGCAGGGGTAACTGAAGCTTTCTTT. Using reference TRBV7-2 and TRBJ1-1 for the parts outside the CDR3, the full variable domain is GAGVSQSPSNKVTEKGKDVELRCDPISGHTALYWYRQSLGQGLEFLIYFQGNSAPDKSGLPSDRFSAERTGGSVSTLTIQRTQQEDSAVYLCASSFPKAGVTEAFFGQGTRLTVV.